A single sample gave rise to the 23 T cell receptor beta chains below, sequenced in a study of cytomegalovirus exposure and HLA in healthy donors. The PCR had 60 Vbeta and 13 Jbeta primers. Libraries were prepared by immunoSEQ multiplex PCR; TCRdb keeps only in-frame clonotypes and omits some of them. Of 200,000 to 250,000 clones in the sample, roughly four fifths are singletons; the top ten hold 2.7%. Sequenced: PBMCs. These receptors all come from a woman aged 40 to 50 in good health and CMV-seronegative.

A single count supports this clone. The rearrangement joins TRBV7-7 to TRBJ2-7; D gene uncertain. The CDR3 is 14 residues long. From germline, CDR1 is SSHAT and CDR2 FNYEAQ (reference sequence). V dropped 5 bases and J dropped 4 bases, with 15 bases sitting between them. CDR3 sequence: CASSPTPGAYEQYF. The CDR3 DNA is TGTGCCAGCAGCCCCACCCCTGGAGCGTACGAGCAGTACTTC.

The gene calls are TRBV2 and TRBJ1-1, with a possible D match to TRBD1 (5 bases). The CDR3 is 14 amino acids. Looked up from germline, CDR1 is SNHLY and CDR2 is FYNNEI. V lost 8 bases and J 1 base, leaving 14 bases between the germline ends. The CDR3 coding sequence is TGTGCCAGCCGCCGGCAGACAGAGAACACTGAAGCTTTCTTT. Amino acid sequence: CASRRQTENTEAFF.

The rearrangement uses TRBV21-1 and TRBJ2-7; the table's D call of TRBD1 was not tested on the DNA. TRBV21-1 is a known pseudogene. The CDR3 has 14 residues. The CDR3 region is CASSKVRDTYEQYF. The CDR3 DNA is TGTGCCAGCAGCAAAGTCAGGGATACCTACGAGCAGTACTTC.

This clone occurred once. V and J are TRBV9 and TRBJ2-3; a possible D gene is TRBD2 (5 bases). Germline assignment: CDR1 SGDLS and CDR2 YYNGEE. V lost 3 bases to trimming and J lost 3 bases, with 17 bases between them. The CDR3 sequence is 16 residues long. The CDR3 loop reads CASSGGGKARTDTQYF. The DNA for the CDR3 is TGTGCCAGCAGCGGAGGAGGTAAGGCCCGGACAGATACGCAGTATTTT.

In DNA, the CDR3 is TGTGCCAGCAGCTTGGCAAGGACAGGGCTTCGATACGAGCAGTACTTC. Protein sequence: CASSLARTGLRYEQYF. The chain couples TRBV5-4 to TRBJ2-7; 8 nucleotides line up with TRBD1. Trimming at V came to 0 bases and at J to 4 bases, leaving 9 bases not matched to a gene. This CDR3 is 16 amino acids long. Germline V lookup: CDR1 SGHNT, CDR2 YYREEE (reference sequence).

This rearrangement joins TRBV9 to TRBJ2-3, with D possibly being TRBD1 (6 bases). Trimming left V 0 bases short and J 0 bases short, with 8 bases between. Per the germline V gene, CDR1 is SGDLS and CDR2 is YYNGEE. The CDR3 totals 15 residues. CDR3 residues: CASSVGGRSTDTQYF. The CDR3 bases are TGTGCCAGCAGCGTAGGGGGGCGGAGCACAGATACGCAGTATTTT.

The gene calls are TRBV2 and TRBJ2-3; D not certain. CDR1 and CDR2 from the germline V gene are SNHLY and FYNNEI. The V end lost 2 bases, the J end lost 1 base, and 10 bases lay between the germline ends. The CDR3 is 15 residues long. The CDR3 nucleotides read TGTGCCAGCAGTGAAAGCGTAGAGGGCACAGATACGCAGTATTTT. Translated, it gives CASSESVEGTDTQYF.

In DNA form, the CDR3 reads TGTGCCATCAGCTCTAGTGTTTTGACAGATACGCAGTATTTT. Protein product: CAISSSVLTDTQYF. V and J are TRBV10-3 and TRBJ2-3; D unclear. With 6 bases removed from V and 3 bases from J, the gap between germline ends came to 13 bases. The germline V gene encodes CDR1 ENHRY and CDR2 SYGVKD. The CDR3 contains 14 residues.

V gene TRBV2 combines with J gene TRBJ2-7; D might be TRBD2 (5 bases). The CDR3 loop spans 16 amino acids. V lost 0 bases to trimming and J lost 1 base, with 13 bases between them. Germline-derived CDR1 and CDR2 are SNHLY and FYNNEI. The CDR3 DNA is TGTGCCAGCAGTGAAGCGCTTTGGCCGGGATCCTACGAGCAGTACTTC. This codes for CASSEALWPGSYEQYF.

This rearrangement joins TRBV5-1 to TRBJ2-5, with 10 bases fitting TRBD1. V lost 4 bases, J lost 5 bases, and 5 bases stayed unmatched. Looked up from germline, CDR1 is SGHRS and CDR2 is YFSETQ. The CDR3 is 14 residues long. CDR3 coding DNA: TGCGCCAGCAGCAGCGGGACAGGGGTGGAGACCCAGTACTTC. Translation gives CASSSGTGVETQYF. The full variable domain, with the rest looked up from reference TRBV5-1 and TRBJ2-5, is KAGVTQTPRYLIKTRGQQVTLSCSPISGHRSVSWYQQTPGQGLQFLFEYFSETQRNKGNFPGRFSGRQFSNSRSEMNVSTLELGDSALYLCASSSGTGVETQYFGPGTRLLVL.

CDR3 amino acids: CASRNGWRGQETQYF. As DNA, the CDR3 is TGTGCCAGCAGAAACGGATGGCGGGGACAAGAGACCCAGTACTTC. The chain joins TRBV2 to TRBJ2-5; D possibly corresponds to TRBD2 (6 bases). The CDR3 spans 15 residues. V lost 6 bases to trimming and J lost 2 bases, with 16 bases between them. Looked up from germline, CDR1 is SNHLY and CDR2 is FYNNEI.

The chain recombines TRBV2 with TRBJ2-3, with 7 bases matching TRBD2. The CDR3 spans 16 residues. The junction had 9 bases not matched to a gene; V was cut back by 6 bases and J by 0 bases. CDR1 is SNHLY and CDR2 is FYNNEI in the germline V gene. As DNA, the CDR3 is TGTGCCAGCAGGAGTGACAGCGGGATCAGCACAGATACGCAGTATTTT. Its protein product is CASRSDSGISTDTQYF.

Turning to this clone: Other nucleotide sequences from this sample produce the same CDR3. The rearrangement joins TRBV18 to TRBJ2-3, with TRBD1 identical over 9 bases. CDR1 and CDR2 (germline): KGHSH, LQKENI. The CDR3 runs to 14 residues. The trim removed 3 bases at V and 6 bases at J, leaving 4 bases unmatched. This chain's CDR3 is CASSPLGQGDTQYF. In DNA, the CDR3 is TGTGCCAGCTCACCGCTAGGACAGGGGGATACGCAGTATTTT. The variable domain in full, completed from reference TRBV18 and TRBJ2-3, reads NAGVMQNPRHLVRRRGQEARLRCSPMKGHSHVYWYRQLPEEGLKFMVYLQKENIIDESGMPKERFSAEFPKEGPSILRIQQVVRGDSAAYFCASSPLGQGDTQYFGPGTRLTVL.

CDR3 region: CASSGTGRQTEAFF. For the CDR3, the DNA is TGTGCCAGCTCCGGGACAGGGCGGCAGACTGAAGCTTTCTTT. The rearrangement uses TRBV25-1 and TRBJ1-1; 9 nucleotides match TRBD1. This CDR3 comprises 14 residues. Germline V gene sequence: CDR1 MGHDK, CDR2 SYGVNS. Trimming took 8 bases from V and 5 from J; bases not matched to a gene: 9.

This chain's CDR3 is CASSPFTGTGNQPQHF. The DNA for the CDR3 is TGTGCCAGCAGCCCCTTTACCGGGACAGGAAATCAGCCCCAGCATTTT. The chain links TRBV7-9 to TRBJ1-5, with TRBD1 matching over 8 bases. V lost 5 bases to trimming and J lost 4 bases; unmatched junction nucleotides: 10. The CDR3 spans 16 residues. Germline V gene data show CDR1 as SEHNR and CDR2 as FQNEAQ (reference sequence). The full variable domain, its missing parts supplied by reference TRBV7-9 and TRBJ1-5, is DTGVSQNPRHKITKRGQNVTFRCDPISEHNRLYWYRQTLGQGPEFLTYFQNEAQLEKSRLLSDRFSAERPKGSFSTLEIQRTEQGDSAMYLCASSPFTGTGNQPQHFGDGTRLSIL.

The chain combines TRBV29-1 with TRBJ2-7, with 7 bases matching TRBD2. Unmatched junction bases numbered 11, after V lost 5 bases and J lost 7 bases. The V gene's germline CDR1 is SQVTM and CDR2 ANQGSEA. CDR3 length: 13 amino acids. CDR3 sequence (DNA): TGCAGCGTTACGGGACGCGGGAGTAGGGAGCAGTACTTC. It translates to CSVTGRGSREQYF.

With regard to this clone: This same CDR3 is encoded by further DNA sequences in the sample. As DNA, the CDR3 is TGCGCCAGCAGCTTGGGAGCCTATGAGCAGTTCTTC. Its protein product is CASSLGAYEQFF. The V gene is TRBV5-1, the J gene TRBJ2-1, with unresolved D. CDR3 length: 12 residues. V lost 0 bases and J lost 8, with 6 bases in between. Germline loops: CDR1 SGHRS, CDR2 YFSETQ.

The chain carries TRBV11-2 and TRBJ2-7; possible D gene TRBD1, 6 bases. There are 18 residues in the CDR3. The ends were cut back, 3 bases at V and 2 bases at J, with 23 bases in the middle. Germline lookup yields CDR1 SGHAT and CDR2 FQNNGV. The DNA of the CDR3 is TGTGCCAGCAGCTTTCGGGGTAGTGGGGGCCTAAACACCTACGAGCAGTACTTC. It yields the protein CASSFRGSGGLNTYEQYF.

V is TRBV19 and J is TRBJ2-2; 12 bases fit TRBD2. Trimming took 5 bases from V and 6 from J; bases not matched to a gene: 7. CDR3 length equals 16 residues. Germline V CDR1 and CDR2: LNHDA, SQIVND (reference sequence). The CDR3 is CASSGGSSGRAGELFF. DNA for the CDR3: TGTGCCAGTAGTGGGGGTTCTAGCGGGAGGGCCGGGGAGCTGTTTTTT.

Comment on this clone: At one end, the junction sequence differs from germline, possibly due to a read error. This chain links TRBV7-9 with TRBJ2-3, with TRBD1 matching over 7 bases. Per the germline V gene, CDR1 is SEHNR and CDR2 is FQNEAQ (reference sequence). The CDR3 is 13 amino acids. In nucleotides, the CDR3 is TGTTCCAGCAGCTTACAGGGGCTAGATACGCAGTATTTT. Encoded protein: CSSSLQGLDTQYF. Drawing the rest from reference TRBV7-9 and TRBJ2-3, the complete variable domain is DTGVSQNPRHKITKRGQNVTFRCDPISEHNRLYWYRQTLGQGPEFLTYFQNEAQLEKSRLLSDRFSAERPKGSFSTLEIQRTEQGDSAMYLCSSSLQGLDTQYFGPGTRLTVL.

This chain links TRBV4-1 with TRBJ2-2; D remains unclear. The CDR3 is 15 residues long. CDR1 and CDR2 from the germline V gene are MGHRA and YSYEKL. Trimming stripped 1 base from V and 7 bases from J, with 13 bases between. The CDR3 region is CASSQGSYVGGELFF. CDR3 DNA sequence: TGCGCCAGCAGCCAAGGATCCTACGTTGGCGGGGAGCTGTTTTTT.

The chain couples TRBV7-2 to TRBJ1-5; D call uncertain. V shed 3 bases and J shed 5 bases, with 5 bases lying between them. The CDR3 runs to 12 residues. Germline-derived CDR1 and CDR2 are SGHTA and FQGNSA. DNA of the CDR3: TGTGCCAGCAGCTTCCAGTATCAGCCCCAGCATTTT. The encoded protein is CASSFQYQPQHF.

The CDR3 reads CASSMIGTVNYGYTF. CDR3 DNA sequence: TGTGCCAGTAGTATGATCGGGACAGTAAACTATGGCTACACCTTC. The genes are TRBV19 and TRBJ1-2; 7 positions agree with TRBD1. Germline V CDR1 and CDR2: LNHDA, SQIVND (reference sequence). This CDR3 region has 15 residues. The J segment lost 2 bases and the V segment lost 3 bases, leaving 6 bases of the junction unmatched. The full variable domain, in which reference TRBV19 and TRBJ1-2 provide the parts outside the CDR3, is DGGITQSPKYLFRKEGQNVTLSCEQNLNHDAMYWYRQDPGQGLRLIYYSQIVNDFQKGDIAEGYSVSREKKESFPLTVTSAQKNPTAFYLCASSMIGTVNYGYTFGSGTRLTVV.